Listed below are T cell receptor beta chains from one sample, sequenced in a study of human T cells and chemical hapten exposure. TCRdb reprocessed the RACE reads with MiXCR, giving one entry per CDR3 protein. The repertoire holds approximately 84,000 distinct CDR3 sequences, approximately 10% seen once, with 1.5% to 2% in the top ten. Here the sequenced sample was whole blood, taken in connection with sensitization to the hapten diphenylcyclopropenone (DPC). Receptors were obtained from a man aged 18-30 years with alopecia areata. Some clones in this sample may be carry-over from other donors' samples. Both conserved end residues are part of each CDR3. The D gene is left open where the match is weak. Size tells how often a clone was seen (once, few, many) or the class of an expanded clone, and some rows leave it out.

J,size,V,D,CDR3,DNA
TRBJ1-1,NA,TRBV7-9,NA,CASSLALDGEAFF,TGTGCCAGCAGCTTAGCGCTGGACGGTGAAGCTTTCTTT
TRBJ1-2,few,TRBV24-1,TRBD1,CATSDPGTGAGYTF,TGTGCCACCAGTGATCCTGGGACAGGGGCTGGCTACACCTTC
TRBJ1-2,few,TRBV14,NA,CASSQVNQFGGTF,TGTGCCAGCAGCCAAGTGAACCAATTTGGCGGGACCTTC
TRBJ2-7,many,TRBV2,TRBD1,CARGQRVDEQYF,TGTGCCAGGGGACAGCGAGTCGACGAGCAGTACTTC
TRBJ1-1,many,TRBV6-6,NA,CASSYSTSILTEAFF,TGTGCCAGCAGTTACTCCACGTCGATCCTCACTGAAGCTTTCTTT
TRBJ1-1,few,TRBV5-6,NA,CASSLGLSNTEAFF,TGTGCCAGCAGCCTGGGACTCTCGAACACTGAAGCTTTCTTT
TRBJ1-4,many,TRBV7-9,NA,CASSLVQGLNEKLFF,TGTGCCAGCAGCTTAGTGCAGGGGTTGAATGAAAAACTGTTTTTT
TRBJ1-2,NA,TRBV5-6,NA,CASSLAERPGGEGFGYTF,TGTGCCAGCAGCTTGGCCGAGCGTCCCGGGGGCGAAGGTTTTGGCTACACCTTC
TRBJ1-6,many,TRBV4-1,NA,CASSQPRRGYNSPLHF,TGCGCCAGCAGCCAACCCAGGCGGGGATATAATTCACCCCTCCACTTT
TRBJ1-6,NA,TRBV7-6,TRBD1,CASSLTGVWYNSPLHF,TGTGCCAGCAGCCTGACAGGGGTTTGGTATAATTCACCCCTCCACTTT
TRBJ1-1,many,TRBV18,NA,CASSLEEGGTEAFF,TGTGCCAGCTCACTAGAGGAGGGAGGGACTGAAGCTTTCTTT
TRBJ2-3,many,TRBV5-5,TRBD1,CASSFRDRSTDTQYF,TGTGCCAGCAGCTTCCGGGACAGGAGCACAGATACGCAGTATTTT
TRBJ2-5,few,TRBV7-6,TRBD1,CASSSGQRLQETQYF,TGTGCCAGCAGCTCGGGACAGCGGCTCCAAGAGACCCAGTACTTC
TRBJ2-7,many,TRBV28,TRBD1,CASANIGQGALEQYF,TGTGCCAGCGCAAACATCGGACAGGGTGCTCTCGAGCAGTACTTC
TRBJ2-5,NA,TRBV24-1,NA,CATSRSGYETQYF,TGTGCCACCAGCCGTTCAGGGTATGAGACCCAGTACTTC
TRBJ1-6,many,TRBV5-4,TRBD1,CASSLGQGDYNSPLHF,TGTGCCAGCAGCCTTGGACAGGGGGATTATAATTCACCCCTCCACTTT
TRBJ1-5,many,TRBV6-2/TRBV6-3,NA,CASSPGRDGLSNQPQHF,TGTGCCAGCAGTCCCGGAAGAGACGGTCTCAGCAATCAGCCCCAGCATTTT
TRBJ2-5,many,TRBV7-6,TRBD1,CASSLRGLETQYF,TGTGCCAGCAGCTTAAGGGGGCTGGAGACCCAGTACTTC
TRBJ2-5,few,TRBV7-2,TRBD2,CASSLRQGGETQYF,TGTGCCAGCAGCTTAAGGCAGGGAGGGGAGACCCAGTACTTC
TRBJ2-1,many,TRBV7-2,TRBD2,CASSFGGGYSTEQFF,TGTGCCAGCAGCTTCGGCGGGGGATATTCGACTGAGCAGTTCTTC
TRBJ1-6,NA,TRBV5-6,NA,CASSLEKADSPLHF,TGTGCCAGCAGCTTGGAGAAGGCTGATTCACCCCTCCACTTT
TRBJ1-4,few,TRBV11-2,NA,CASSLSGPRIGEKLFF,TGTGCCAGCAGCTTATCTGGCCCGCGGATCGGGGAAAAACTGTTTTTT
TRBJ1-1,many,TRBV6-2/TRBV6-3,NA,CASGSGTEAFF,TGTGCCAGCGGGAGTGGGACTGAAGCTTTCTTT
TRBJ2-7,few,TRBV7-9,TRBD1,CASSSAGQARYEQYF,TGTGCCAGCAGCTCCGCAGGACAGGCGCGCTACGAGCAGTACTTC
TRBJ2-1,few,TRBV5-1,NA,CASSLVGDEQFF,TGCGCCAGCAGCTTGGTTGGAGATGAGCAGTTCTTC
TRBJ1-6,NA,TRBV12-3/TRBV12-4,TRBD1,CASTRQGSPLHF,TGTGCCAGCACCCGACAGGGGAGTCCCCTCCACTTT
TRBJ1-5,NA,TRBV28,NA,CASSFVSGDSNQPQHF,TGTGCCAGCAGTTTTGTGAGTGGGGATAGCAATCAGCCCCAGCATTTT
TRBJ2-3,many,TRBV10-2,NA,CASSSLVPKSTDTQYF,TGCGCCAGCAGCTCGCTAGTTCCCAAAAGCACAGATACGCAGTATTTT
TRBJ1-5,NA,TRBV23-1,TRBD1,CARFRPGQGLGQHF,TGCGCCAGATTTCGACCGGGACAGGGGTTAGGGCAGCATTTT
TRBJ2-7,many,TRBV7-3,NA,CASSFGTDMGVYEQYF,TGTGCCAGCAGCTTCGGTACCGACATGGGGGTTTACGAGCAGTACTTC
TRBJ2-2,NA,TRBV9,NA,CASSNRPENTGELFF,TGTGCCAGCAGCAACCGACCGGAGAACACCGGGGAGCTGTTTTTT
TRBJ1-1,NA,TRBV5-4,TRBD1,CASSPTGGVTEAFF,TGTGCCAGCAGCCCAACAGGGGGCGTCACTGAAGCTTTCTTT
TRBJ1-2,few,TRBV3-2,NA,CASSQEGTGDGYTF,TGTGCCAGCAGCCAAGAAGGGACAGGGGATGGCTACACCTTC
TRBJ2-1,few,TRBV29-1,NA,CSVGPSLLGEYNEQFF,TGCAGCGTTGGGCCCTCTCTTCTCGGAGAATACAATGAGCAGTTCTTC
TRBJ1-1,few,TRBV7-3,NA,CASSLGPGNTEAFF,TGTGCCAGCAGCCTCGGGCCAGGCAACACTGAAGCTTTCTTT
TRBJ2-1,many,TRBV3-1,NA,CASRQTGGDEQFF,TGTGCCAGCAGACAAACGGGCGGCGATGAGCAGTTCTTC
TRBJ1-5,many,TRBV28,NA,CASSLRIGTVYSNQPQHF,TGTGCCAGCAGTTTACGAATCGGGACGGTTTATAGCAATCAGCCCCAGCATTTT
TRBJ2-1,NA,TRBV11-3,TRBD2,CASSLGQGGANEQFF,TGTGCCAGCAGCTTAGGGCAGGGAGGGGCCAATGAGCAGTTCTTC
TRBJ1-5,few,TRBV12-3/TRBV12-4,NA,CASSFRALGSTHPVQPQHF,TGTGCCAGCAGTTTTCGGGCATTGGGTTCAACGCACCCGGTCCAGCCCCAGCATTTT
TRBJ2-7,many,TRBV29-1,NA,CSASRAPSDEQYF,TGCAGCGCCTCCAGGGCCCCCTCGGACGAGCAGTACTTC
TRBJ1-4,NA,TRBV7-2,NA,CASSQRPASSEKLFF,TGTGCCAGCAGCCAACGACCGGCTAGTAGTGAAAAACTGTTTTTT
TRBJ2-1,NA,TRBV12-2,NA,CASRLAVDSLNYNEQFF,TGTGCAAGTCGCTTAGCCGTAGACAGTCTCAACTACAATGAGCAGTTCTTC